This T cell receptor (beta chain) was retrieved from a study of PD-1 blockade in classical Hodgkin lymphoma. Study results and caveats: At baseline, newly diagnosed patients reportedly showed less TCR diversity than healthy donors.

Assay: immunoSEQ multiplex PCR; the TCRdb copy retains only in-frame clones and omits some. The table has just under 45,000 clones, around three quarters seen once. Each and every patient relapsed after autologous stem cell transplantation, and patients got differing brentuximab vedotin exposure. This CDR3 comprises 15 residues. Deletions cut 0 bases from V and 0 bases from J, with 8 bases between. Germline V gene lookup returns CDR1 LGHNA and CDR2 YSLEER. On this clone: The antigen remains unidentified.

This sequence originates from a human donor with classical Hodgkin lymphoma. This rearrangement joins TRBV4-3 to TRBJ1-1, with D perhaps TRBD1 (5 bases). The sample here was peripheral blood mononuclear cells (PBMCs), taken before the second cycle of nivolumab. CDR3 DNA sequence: TGCGCCAGCAGCCAAGACGGGGGGATGAACACTGAAGCTTTCTTT. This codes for CASSQDGGMNTEAFF.